The entry below describes one TCR beta chain. This CDR3 is 14 amino acids long. Losses at the gene ends were 6 bases for V and 3 bases for J; bases not matched to a gene: 3. Germline V gives CDR1 ENHRY, CDR2 SYGVKD. This specimen belongs to a study of blood T cell repertoires in COVID-19. Looking at the study overall: In each case, the material was cDNA or gDNA derived from T cells, B-cell-depleted T cells, or PBMCs.

As originally analysed: Estimates of nucleated cell counts were drawn from the amplification of reference gene primers. Libraries were prepared by immunoSEQ multiplex PCR; TCRdb keeps only in-frame clonotypes and omits some of them. That table supplies the V and J calls and clone size; D and trimming were determined from the DNA. The sample has under 300,000 clones, roughly 86% seen once; the top ten hold 5.5% to 7.5%. The sample taken for sequencing was peripheral blood. The V gene is TRBV10-3, the J gene TRBJ2-5; 11 nucleotides agree with TRBD2. The receptor's source is a woman between 65 and 79 years old with active or convalescent COVID-19. CDR3 nucleotides: TGTGCCATCAGGGGTAGCGGGGGGGAAGAGACCCAGTACTTC. It encodes CAIRGSGGEETQYF.